One and the same sample provided the 30 T cell receptor beta chains below, sequenced in a study of CD8 T cells in Susac syndrome. Roughly 0.45 to 1 ug RNA was reverse transcribed with random hexamers. Using its own MiXCR run on the immunoSEQ multiplex PCR reads, TCRdb lists one record per CDR3 protein. This table has more than 70,000 distinct CDR3 sequences, over 75% appearing once. Sequenced material: CD8+ T cells from PBMCs. Receptor source: a human donor with multiple sclerosis.

The genes are TRBV4-3 and TRBJ2-7; TRBD1 aligns across 10 bases. The junction had 6 bases not matched to a gene; V was cut back by 3 bases and J by 4 bases. CDR1 and CDR2 from the germline V gene are LGHNA and YSLEER. This CDR3 has 15 amino acids. CDR3 bases: TGCGCCAGCAGCCACGGGACAGGGGATTCTTACGAGCAGTACTTC. It encodes CASSHGTGDSYEQYF.

The chain carries TRBV2 and TRBJ1-1, with TRBD1 matching over 7 bases. In germline, CDR1 is SNHLY, CDR2 FYNNEI. This CDR3 contains 13 residues. The J segment lost 0 bases and the V segment lost 8 bases, leaving 3 bases of the junction unmatched. The DNA of the CDR3 is TGTGCCAGCCGACAGGGCCTGAACACTGAAGCTTTCTTT. Amino acids: CASRQGLNTEAFF.

The chain uses TRBV28 and TRBJ1-5; possibly TRBD1 for D (6 bases). The germline V and J ends were trimmed by 5 bases and 2 bases, with 19 bases remaining between them. The germline V gene has CDR1 MDHEN and CDR2 SYDVKM. This CDR3 spans 17 amino acids. This chain's CDR3 is CASSLGQLHGGNQPQHF. Here the CDR3 DNA reads TGTGCCAGCAGTCTCGGACAGCTACATGGGGGCAATCAGCCCCAGCATTTT. Full variable domain (missing parts from reference TRBV28 and TRBJ1-5): DVKVTQSSRYLVKRTGEKVFLECVQDMDHENMFWYRQDPGLGLRLIYFSYDVKMKEKGDIPEGYSVSREKKERFSLILESASTNQTSMYLCASSLGQLHGGNQPQHFGDGTRLSIL.

The rearrangement joins TRBV7-3 to TRBJ2-5, with 10 bases aligning to TRBD2. The V gene's germline CDR1 is SGHTA and CDR2 FQGTGA. With 4 bases clipped from V and 3 bases from J, the junction kept 2 bases outside the gene matches. This CDR3 contains 14 residues. Here the CDR3 reads CASSWSGGEETQYF. CDR3 sequence (DNA): TGTGCCAGCAGCTGGAGCGGGGGGGAAGAGACCCAGTACTTC.

On this clonotype: Lacking the conserved final phenylalanine or tryptophan, this CDR3 likely reflects a read error. The V call is TRBV6-1, the J call TRBJ2-1; 9 nucleotides match TRBD2. Trimming removed 7 bases from V and 10 bases from J; junction bases left unmatched: 17. CDR3 length: 16 residues. Germline assignment: CDR1 MNHNS and CDR2 SASEGT. DNA for the CDR3: TGTGCCAGCACCCACCAAGCTGGCGGGGGGGCTTTGGAGCAGTTCCTC. Its protein product is CASTHQAGGGALEQFL.

This clonotype was found once. The CDR3 is CASMKTSGSGETQYF. CDR3 DNA sequence: TGCGCCAGCATGAAAACTAGCGGGAGTGGAGAGACCCAGTACTTC. V usage is TRBV5-1 and J usage is TRBJ2-5, with TRBD2 matching over 11 bases. Trimming took 6 bases from V and 4 from J; bases not matched to a gene: 8. This CDR3 has 15 amino acids. Germline V gene data show CDR1 as SGHRS and CDR2 as YFSETQ.

The V call is TRBV14, the J call TRBJ1-1; possibly TRBD1 for D (5 bases). Germline V gene data show CDR1 as SGHDN and CDR2 as FVKESK. CDR3 length: 15 amino acids. Trimming removed 5 bases from V and 0 bases from J, with 13 bases in between. The CDR3, as DNA: TGTGCCAGCAGCGGACCGGGACGGATGAACACTGAAGCTTTCTTT. As protein: CASSGPGRMNTEAFF.

The V and J genes are TRBV24-1 and TRBJ2-2, with D maybe TRBD1 (5 bases). CDR3 length equals 15 residues. CDR1 is KGHDR and CDR2 is SFDVKD in the germline V gene. Trimming cost V 1 base and J 4 bases, with 9 bases left between them. The CDR3: CATSDLGVSTGELFF. In nucleotides, the CDR3 is TGTGCCACCAGTGATTTAGGGGTCAGCACCGGGGAGCTGTTTTTT.

This chain connects TRBV19 to TRBJ1-1, with a tentative D call TRBD1 (5 bases). Germline assignment: CDR1 LNHDA and CDR2 SQIVND (reference sequence). The CDR3 is made up of 13 amino acids. V was clipped by 7 bases and J by 4 bases, with 13 bases between them. The CDR3 sequence: CASNHGGGTEAFF. The DNA for the CDR3 is TGTGCCAGTAACCACGGGGGAGGCACTGAAGCTTTCTTT.

The chain carries TRBV6-4 and TRBJ1-5, with no clear D. Per the germline V gene, CDR1 is MRHNA and CDR2 is SNTAGT. V lost 4 bases, J lost 0 bases, and 4 bases lay in between. The CDR3 runs 13 residues. The CDR3 is CASSANSNQPQHF. The CDR3, as DNA: TGTGCCAGCAGTGCGAATAGCAATCAGCCCCAGCATTTT.

This clonotype has just one count. The V and J genes are TRBV23-1 and TRBJ1-1; weak D call: TRBD1 (5 bases). TRBV23-1 is marked as an open reading frame, function uncertain. This CDR3 is built from 14 residues. Between the trimmed V and J ends, which lost 7 bases and 4 bases, there was a span of 16 bases. CDR3 in amino acids: CASTHRDRSTEAFF. CDR3 in DNA: TGCGCCAGCACCCACCGGGACCGGTCCACTGAAGCTTTCTTT.

The chain uses TRBV4-1 and TRBJ2-7; maybe TRBD2 (6 bases). The CDR3 has 15 residues. With 4 bases removed from V and 2 bases from J, the gap between germline ends came to 15 bases. The germline V gene has CDR1 MGHRA and CDR2 YSYEKL. The CDR3 DNA follows: TGCGCCAGCAGCCCCTATGGGCCGGGGGCCTACGAGCAGTACTTC. This encodes CASSPYGPGAYEQYF.

The chain couples TRBV3-1 to TRBJ1-2; tentative D call: TRBD1 (6 bases). CDR1 and CDR2 from the germline V gene are LGHDT and YNNKEL (reference sequence). This CDR3 is built from 16 residues. V gave up 4 bases and J gave up 4 bases, with 19 bases separating them. The CDR3 loop is CASSPRNPGQLYGYTF. CDR3 coding DNA: TGTGCCAGCAGCCCGCGTAATCCTGGACAGCTCTATGGCTACACCTTC.

This clonotype appeared once. J is TRBJ1-5 and V is TRBV15; 7 bases fit TRBD1. This CDR3 spans 14 amino acids. Germline V lookup: CDR1 LNHNV, CDR2 YYDKDF (reference sequence). After removal of 3 bases from V and 1 base from J, the junction contained 0 bases not matched to a gene. The CDR3: CATSRTGSNQPQHF. The CDR3 region has the DNA TGTGCCACCAGCAGGACAGGGAGCAATCAGCCCCAGCATTTT.

This chain links TRBV12-5 with TRBJ1-1, with D unclear. The V gene lost 1 base and the J gene lost 6 bases, with 6 bases spanning the gap. The CDR3 is 12 residues long. Germline CDR1 LGHNT, CDR2 FRNRAP. The CDR3 loop is CASGLGRSEAFF. The CDR3, as DNA: TGTGCTAGTGGTTTGGGACGGTCTGAAGCTTTCTTT.

The chain uses TRBV18 and TRBJ1-1, with D unclear. Germline values: CDR1 KGHSH, CDR2 LQKENI. The CDR3 sequence is 14 residues long. The V end was cut by 2 bases, the J end by 2 bases, with 9 bases between. The CDR3 nucleotides are TGTGCCAGCTCACCAGCTCCTGCAAACACTGAAGCTTTCTTT. It encodes CASSPAPANTEAFF.

This clonotype was seen just once. CDR3 residues: CASSEGVGTGGSPLHF. CDR3 nucleotide sequence: TGTGCCAGCAGTGAGGGAGTGGGGACAGGGGGCTCACCCCTCCACTTT. The chain recombines TRBV6-1 with TRBJ1-6; 12 positions match TRBD1. The CDR3 totals 16 residues. After removal of 3 bases from V and 10 bases from J, the junction contained 7 bases not matched to a gene. Looked up from germline, CDR1 is MNHNS and CDR2 is SASEGT.

The V gene is TRBV28, the J gene TRBJ2-2; the match to TRBD2 covers 12 bases. V lost 5 bases, J lost 4 bases, and 2 bases stayed unmatched. Germline V gives CDR1 MDHEN, CDR2 SYDVKM. This CDR3 contains 15 residues. The chain's CDR3 is CASSPLAGGTGELFF. The CDR3 region has the DNA TGTGCCAGCAGTCCACTAGCGGGAGGCACCGGGGAGCTGTTTTTT.

The chain carries TRBV5-1 and TRBJ2-1; D is unresolved. Germline values: CDR1 SGHRS, CDR2 YFSETQ. Trimming removed 0 bases at V and 0 bases at J, with 13 bases between. This CDR3 spans 17 amino acids. Written as DNA, the CDR3 is TGCGCCAGCAGCTTGGCCAAGGGCCTTAGCTCCTACAATGAGCAGTTCTTC. Translation gives CASSLAKGLSSYNEQFF.

The chain is built from TRBV10-1 and TRBJ2-7; D gene ambiguous. CDR1 WNHNN and CDR2 SYGVQD come from the germline V gene (reference sequence). The CDR3 has 13 amino acids. Between the trimmed V and J ends, which lost 6 bases and 1 base, there was a span of 10 bases. CDR3 residues: CASSDGLSYEQYF. The CDR3, as DNA: TGCGCCAGCAGCGACGGGCTATCCTACGAGCAGTACTTC.

The rearrangement uses TRBV6-5 and TRBJ1-5; D is perhaps TRBD1 (6 bases). Germline V lookup: CDR1 MNHEY, CDR2 SVGAGI. The CDR3 loop spans 17 amino acids. V shed 2 bases and J shed 1 base, with 15 bases lying between them. CDR3 sequence (DNA): TGTGCCAGCAGTTACGGGTGGGGGCAAGGGAGCAATCAGCCCCAGCATTTT. Translation: CASSYGWGQGSNQPQHF.

The rearrangement joins TRBV30 to TRBJ2-6; a weak D match, TRBD2 (5 bases). The CDR3 runs to 14 residues. With 2 bases removed from V and 3 bases from J, the gap between germline ends came to 8 bases. CDR1 is GTSNPN and CDR2 is SVGIG in the germline V gene (reference sequence). The CDR3 DNA is TGTGCCTGGAGTTCCGGGGTTGGGGCCAACGTCCTGACTTTC. Its translation: CAWSSGVGANVLTF.

The gene calls are TRBV11-2 and TRBJ2-7; D remains ambiguous. CDR3 length: 14 residues. V gave up 0 bases and J gave up 2 bases, with 8 bases separating them. Germline CDR1 and CDR2: SGHAT and FQNNGV. In nucleotides, the CDR3 is TGTGCCAGCAGCTTAGAATTCGGAACCTACGAGCAGTACTTC. As protein: CASSLEFGTYEQYF. The full variable domain, in which reference TRBV11-2 and TRBJ2-7 provide the parts outside the CDR3, is EAGVAQSPRYKIIEKRQSVAFWCNPISGHATLYWYQQILGQGPKLLIQFQNNGVVDDSQLPKDRFSAERLKGVDSTLKIQPAKLEDSAVYLCASSLEFGTYEQYFGPGTRLTVT.

This chain connects TRBV5-4 to TRBJ1-2; 8 bases line up with TRBD1. Trimming removed 2 bases from V and 8 bases from J; junction bases left unmatched: 8. CDR1 SGHNT and CDR2 YYREEE come from the germline V gene (reference sequence). The CDR3 runs to 14 residues. The CDR3 sequence is CASSFPDREWGYTF. The CDR3, as DNA: TGTGCCAGCAGCTTCCCGGACAGGGAGTGGGGCTACACCTTC.

CDR3: CASSFRLAGGKYTSTDTQYF. The DNA for the CDR3 is TGTGCCAGCAGCTTTCGACTAGCGGGGGGGAAATATACTAGCACAGATACGCAGTATTTT. The chain has TRBV5-4 and TRBJ2-3, with TRBD2 matching 14 bases. After removal of 2 bases from V and 0 bases from J, the junction contained 11 bases not matched to a gene. Germline V gene sequence: CDR1 SGHNT, CDR2 YYREEE (reference sequence). The CDR3 is 20 amino acids.

The chain combines TRBV30 with TRBJ2-3; tentative D call: TRBD1 (6 bases). CDR3 length equals 14 residues. Germline values: CDR1 GTSNPN, CDR2 SVGIG (reference sequence). Trimming left V 3 bases short and J 0 bases short, with 10 bases between. The CDR3 region is CAWRQGSSTDTQYF. The CDR3 region has the DNA TGTGCCTGGAGGCAGGGGTCCAGCACAGATACGCAGTATTTT.

The chain combines TRBV19 with TRBJ1-2; TRBD1 matches at 7 bases. CDR1 and CDR2 (germline): LNHDA, SQIVND (reference sequence). CDR3 size: 15 residues. Trimming removed 5 bases from V and 3 bases from J; junction bases left unmatched: 9. CDR3 residues: CASSPATGRYYGYTF. The CDR3, as DNA: TGTGCCAGTAGTCCGGCGACAGGGAGATACTATGGCTACACCTTC. The whole variable domain, filled in from reference TRBV19 and TRBJ1-2, reads DGGITQSPKYLFRKEGQNVTLSCEQNLNHDAMYWYRQDPGQGLRLIYYSQIVNDFQKGDIAEGYSVSREKKESFPLTVTSAQKNPTAFYLCASSPATGRYYGYTFGSGTRLTVV.

J is TRBJ1-2 and V is TRBV28; D is uncertain. The CDR3 consists of 13 residues. Germline CDR1 is MDHEN and CDR2 is SYDVKM. V was cut by 3 bases and J by 8 bases, with 13 bases left in between. CDR3 region: CASSFSRLGGYTF. CDR3 in DNA: TGTGCCAGCAGTTTCAGTCGCCTAGGGGGCTACACCTTC.

The chain links TRBV7-6 to TRBJ2-1; tentative D call: TRBD2 (6 bases). The CDR3 runs 13 residues. Trimming shortened V by 1 base and J by 9 bases, and 10 bases separated the two germline ends. Germline CDR1 and CDR2: SGHVS and FNYEAQ. CDR3 region: CASSLGSGGEQFF. In DNA form, the CDR3 reads TGTGCCAGCAGCTTAGGTAGCGGCGGTGAGCAGTTCTTC.

The chain combines TRBV11-2 with TRBJ2-7, with 7 bases identical to TRBD2. The germline V gene has CDR1 SGHAT and CDR2 FQNNGV. This CDR3 is 17 amino acids long. With 5 bases clipped from V and 3 bases from J, the junction kept 16 bases outside the gene matches. The CDR3 sequence: CASSPQPRAGVNYEQYF. The DNA for the CDR3 is TGTGCCAGCAGCCCCCAGCCCCGGGCGGGGGTGAACTACGAGCAGTACTTC.